These T cell receptor beta chains were read from a single sample in a study of cytomegalovirus exposure and HLA in healthy donors. The protocol was immunoSEQ multiplex PCR, while the TCRdb copy is restricted to in-frame clones and leaves out a portion. This sample's table reports around 140,000 clones. Sequencing was performed on PBMCs. The receptors come from a woman aged 40 to 50 in good health and CMV-seronegative. The CDR3 runs from the conserved cysteine through the conserved F or W. Each record gives: D gene, V gene, J gene, CDR3 DNA, CDR3 protein. D genes are given only for firm matches.

d_gene: TRBD2
v_gene: TRBV6-6
j_gene: TRBJ2-1
CDR3nt: TGTGCCAGCAGCCAACTAGCGGGGGGGCTCTATGAGCAGTTCTTC
CDR3aa: CASSQLAGGLYEQFF

d_gene: TRBD1
v_gene: TRBV19
j_gene: TRBJ1-1
CDR3nt: TGTGCCAGTGGAATAGGGGGCGAAACTGAAGCTTTCTTT
CDR3aa: CASGIGGETEAFF

d_gene: TRBD1
v_gene: TRBV7-8
j_gene: TRBJ1-2
CDR3nt: TGTGCCAGCAGCTTAGGGCGGAGGGGGCGACATAATGGCTACACCTTC
CDR3aa: CASSLGRRGRHNGYTF

d_gene: .
v_gene: TRBV11-2
j_gene: TRBJ1-2
CDR3nt: TGTGCCAGCAGCCAGGGACTACGCCATGGCTACACCTTC
CDR3aa: CASSQGLRHGYTF

d_gene: .
v_gene: TRBV27
j_gene: TRBJ2-2
CDR3nt: TGTGCCAGCAGTTTTTACGAGGCGAACACCGGGGAGCTGTTTTTT
CDR3aa: CASSFYEANTGELFF

d_gene: .
v_gene: TRBV11-2
j_gene: TRBJ1-6
CDR3nt: TGTGCCAGCAGCCACTTAAATTCACCCCTCCACTTT
CDR3aa: CASSHLNSPLHF

d_gene: .
v_gene: TRBV19
j_gene: TRBJ1-6
CDR3nt: TGTGCCAGTAGTCCTGTTTCGGATAATTCACCCCTCCACTTT
CDR3aa: CASSPVSDNSPLHF

d_gene: .
v_gene: TRBV7-2
j_gene: TRBJ2-3
CDR3nt: TGTGCCAGCAGCCCGCAGGGTCCAGATACGCAGTATTTT
CDR3aa: CASSPQGPDTQYF

d_gene: TRBD1
v_gene: TRBV28
j_gene: TRBJ1-2
CDR3nt: TGTGCCAGCAGTCCTATTTCGGGACAGGGGGCAAGCTATGGCTACACCTTC
CDR3aa: CASSPISGQGASYGYTF

d_gene: .
v_gene: TRBV5-1
j_gene: TRBJ2-1
CDR3nt: TGCGCCAGCAGCTTGGTATCCTCCAATGAGCAGTTCTTC
CDR3aa: CASSLVSSNEQFF

d_gene: TRBD2
v_gene: TRBV9
j_gene: TRBJ2-3
CDR3nt: TGTGCCAGCAGCGGTGGACTAGCGGGGGGGCAGGGCACGCAGTATTTT
CDR3aa: CASSGGLAGGQGTQYF

d_gene: .
v_gene: TRBV11-3
j_gene: TRBJ2-7
CDR3nt: TGTGCCAGCAGCTTAGCGGAGTCTCGGGAGCAGTACTTC
CDR3aa: CASSLAESREQYF

d_gene: TRBD1
v_gene: TRBV28
j_gene: TRBJ1-2
CDR3nt: TGTGCCAGCAAACTGGAGACAGGGGGCGTGAACTATGGCTACACCTTC
CDR3aa: CASKLETGGVNYGYTF

d_gene: .
v_gene: TRBV5-1
j_gene: TRBJ2-5
CDR3nt: TGCGCCAGCAGCCGGAGGACGGCCGTCCAAGAGACCCAGTACTTC
CDR3aa: CASSRRTAVQETQYF

d_gene: .
v_gene: TRBV5-1
j_gene: TRBJ1-2
CDR3nt: TGCGCCAGCAGCTTGACCGAGGCTTTGAGGCCCACCTTC
CDR3aa: CASSLTEALRPTF

d_gene: .
v_gene: TRBV9
j_gene: TRBJ1-1
CDR3nt: TGTGCCAGCAGCGACCGACAGACGAACACTGAAGCTTTCTTT
CDR3aa: CASSDRQTNTEAFF

d_gene: .
v_gene: TRBV28
j_gene: TRBJ1-2
CDR3nt: TGTGCCAGCTCCTATTTCGGGGGGTCAGGAAACTATGGCTACACCTTC
CDR3aa: CASSYFGGSGNYGYTF

d_gene: .
v_gene: TRBV4-3
j_gene: TRBJ2-7
CDR3nt: TGCGCCAGCAGCCAATTGTTGTTGGGCGGGGAGCAGTACTTC
CDR3aa: CASSQLLLGGEQYF

d_gene: .
v_gene: TRBV28
j_gene: TRBJ1-6
CDR3nt: TGTGCCAGCAGTTTAGATTCCCTAGGGCGGGACTCACCCCTCCACTTT
CDR3aa: CASSLDSLGRDSPLHF

d_gene: .
v_gene: TRBV10-3
j_gene: TRBJ1-1
CDR3nt: TGTGCCATCAGTGAGAACAGAGACACTGAAGCTTTCTTT
CDR3aa: CAISENRDTEAFF

d_gene: .
v_gene: TRBV4-2
j_gene: TRBJ2-5
CDR3nt: TGTGCCAGCAGCCCCTCCGGACAGAAAGAGACCCAGTACTTC
CDR3aa: CASSPSGQKETQYF

d_gene: .
v_gene: TRBV5-1
j_gene: TRBJ2-6
CDR3nt: TGCGCCAGCAGCTTAGTCGGTGCGGGGGCCAACGTCCTGACTTTC
CDR3aa: CASSLVGAGANVLTF

d_gene: TRBD1
v_gene: TRBV28
j_gene: TRBJ1-2
CDR3nt: TGTGCCAGCAGGGCAGGGGGTGAAGGCTACACCTTC
CDR3aa: CASRAGGEGYTF

d_gene: TRBD2
v_gene: TRBV9
j_gene: TRBJ2-5
CDR3nt: TGTGCCAGCAGCCGGGGGACTAGCGGTCAAGAGACCCAGTACTTC
CDR3aa: CASSRGTSGQETQYF

d_gene: TRBD1
v_gene: TRBV5-4
j_gene: TRBJ1-6
CDR3nt: TGTGCCAGCAGCTTACGACAGGGGATTTCACCCCTCCACTTT
CDR3aa: CASSLRQGISPLHF

d_gene: .
v_gene: TRBV18
j_gene: TRBJ2-7
CDR3nt: TGTGCCAGCTCACCCGGCGGAGGGAGGTACGAGCAGTACTTC
CDR3aa: CASSPGGGRYEQYF

d_gene: .
v_gene: TRBV28
j_gene: TRBJ1-2
CDR3nt: TGTGCCAGCAGTTCCCCCTCGGGGGGTCTAGCTAACTATGGCTACACCTTC
CDR3aa: CASSSPSGGLANYGYTF

d_gene: .
v_gene: TRBV19
j_gene: TRBJ1-1
CDR3nt: TGTGCCAGTAGTACACAGGGCGACACTGAAGCTTTCTTT
CDR3aa: CASSTQGDTEAFF

d_gene: TRBD1
v_gene: TRBV11-1
j_gene: TRBJ1-6
CDR3nt: TGTGCCAGCAGCTTAGGACAGGGGAATGCTAATTCACCCCTCCACTTT
CDR3aa: CASSLGQGNANSPLHF

d_gene: .
v_gene: TRBV10-3
j_gene: TRBJ2-3
CDR3nt: TGTGCCATCAGTTCCCGGGACATCACAGATACGCAGTATTTT
CDR3aa: CAISSRDITDTQYF

d_gene: .
v_gene: TRBV6-6
j_gene: TRBJ1-5
CDR3nt: TGTGCCAGCAGTTACGGAGGAAATCAGCCCCAGCATTTT
CDR3aa: CASSYGGNQPQHF

d_gene: TRBD1
v_gene: TRBV14
j_gene: TRBJ1-1
CDR3nt: TGTGCCAGCAGCCAATTCAGGGGGCGCAGGAAGGGGGAAGCTTTCTTT
CDR3aa: CASSQFRGRRKGEAFF

d_gene: .
v_gene: TRBV28
j_gene: TRBJ1-4
CDR3nt: TGTGCCAGCAGCGGCCCCCAGGGAGGGGAAAAACTGTTTTTT
CDR3aa: CASSGPQGGEKLFF

d_gene: .
v_gene: TRBV5-6
j_gene: TRBJ2-1
CDR3nt: TGTGCCAGCAGCTTGAGGGGAGGCAATGAGCAGTTCTTC
CDR3aa: CASSLRGGNEQFF

d_gene: TRBD1
v_gene: TRBV28
j_gene: TRBJ1-3
CDR3nt: TGTGCCAGCAGTTTAAGCGGGACAGGACCTATGGAGGGATTT
CDR3aa: CASSLSGTGPMEGF

d_gene: .
v_gene: TRBV18
j_gene: TRBJ1-2
CDR3nt: TGTGCCAGCTCACCAGTAGGGGACTATGGCTACACCTTC
CDR3aa: CASSPVGDYGYTF

d_gene: .
v_gene: TRBV28
j_gene: TRBJ1-5
CDR3nt: TGTGCCAGCAGTTTGGTTAGTAGCGGTCAGCCCCAGCATTTT
CDR3aa: CASSLVSSGQPQHF

d_gene: TRBD1
v_gene: TRBV19
j_gene: TRBJ2-3
CDR3nt: TGTGCCAGTACAGTAAACAGGGGGTCTCCTTCAGATACGCAGTATTTT
CDR3aa: CASTVNRGSPSDTQYF

d_gene: TRBD1
v_gene: TRBV27
j_gene: TRBJ1-1
CDR3nt: TGTGCCAGCAGTTTTAAAACAGGGGGTCTAGGCACTGAAGCTTTCTTT
CDR3aa: CASSFKTGGLGTEAFF

d_gene: .
v_gene: TRBV7-2
j_gene: TRBJ2-7
CDR3nt: TGTGCCAGCAGCCTCAGCGTGAACTACGAGCAGTACTTC
CDR3aa: CASSLSVNYEQYF

d_gene: .
v_gene: TRBV15
j_gene: TRBJ1-1
CDR3nt: TGTGCCACCAGCAGAGGGGCAGGGGAGGGGATGAACACTGAAGCTTTCTTT
CDR3aa: CATSRGAGEGMNTEAFF

d_gene: .
v_gene: TRBV15
j_gene: TRBJ1-5
CDR3nt: TGTGCCACCAGCAGAGATTCCGATAGAAGGCGCACCGGGCAGCCCCAGCATTTT
CDR3aa: CATSRDSDRRRTGQPQHF

d_gene: TRBD1
v_gene: TRBV6-6
j_gene: TRBJ1-1
CDR3nt: TGTGCCGGCGGACAGGGGCCGGGAGGCACTGAAGCTTTCTTT
CDR3aa: CAGGQGPGGTEAFF